The clone carrying this T cell receptor beta chain has a count of ten or more. The antigen remains undetermined. The sample belongs to a study of CD8 T cells in ankylosing spondylitis. Study-wide results and limits: Disease-linked clones were reportedly significantly enriched in matched ankylosing spondylitis synovial fluid. Characteristic, it appeared, of ankylosing spondylitis blood was a TCR beta motif of seven or eight highly homologous variants. Existing reports had already noted some motif variants in reactive arthritis synovial fluid and blood.

Germline-derived CDR1 and CDR2 are SGHRS and YFSETQ. There are 13 residues in the CDR3. V was shortened by 1 base and J by 8 bases, with 12 bases between the two germline ends. Each TCR beta library was made by quantitative 5'-RACE that incorporated molecular barcodes. TCRdb redid the calling of the 5' RACE reads with MiXCR, one entry per CDR3 protein. Here the sample spans about 280,000 distinct CDR3 sequences, roughly 20% being singletons. The specimen was blood, either unsorted or a sorted T cell fraction (not recorded which). The chain joins TRBV5-1 to TRBJ1-2; D unresolved. The clonotype was recovered from a male donor with ankylosing spondylitis or in good health (not recorded which). This CDR3 is CASSLRRERGYTF. The CDR3 DNA is TGCGCCAGCAGCTTGCGTCGGGAACGGGGCTACACCTTC. The entire variable domain, with the rest obtained from reference TRBV5-1 and TRBJ1-2, is as follows: KAGVTQTPRYLIKTRGQQVTLSCSPISGHRSVSWYQQTPGQGLQFLFEYFSETQRNKGNFPGRFSGRQFSNSRSEMNVSTLELGDSALYLCASSLRRERGYTFGSGTRLTVV.